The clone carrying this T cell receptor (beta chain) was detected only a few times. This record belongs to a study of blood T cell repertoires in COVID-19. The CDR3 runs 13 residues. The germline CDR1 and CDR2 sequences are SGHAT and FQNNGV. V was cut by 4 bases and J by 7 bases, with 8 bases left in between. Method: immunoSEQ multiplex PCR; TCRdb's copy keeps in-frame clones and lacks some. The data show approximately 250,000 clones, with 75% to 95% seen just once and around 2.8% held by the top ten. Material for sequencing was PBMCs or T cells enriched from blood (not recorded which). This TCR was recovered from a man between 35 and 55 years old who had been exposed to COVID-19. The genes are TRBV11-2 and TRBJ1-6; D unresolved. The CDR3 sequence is CASSWEGNSPLHF. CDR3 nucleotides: TGTGCCAGCAGCTGGGAGGGAAATTCACCCCTCCACTTT.